The T cell receptor beta chain under discussion was sequenced for a study of blood T cell repertoires in COVID-19. Whole-study context: Acute and convalescent COVID-19 samples came from the United States, Italy and Spain. PBMCs, B-cell-depleted T cells, or T cells provided the cDNA or gDNA that made up the material.

Authors' methods: For nucleated cells, counts were estimated from reference gene primer amplification. Assay: immunoSEQ multiplex PCR; the TCRdb copy retains only in-frame clones and omits some. For V, J and clone size, that table is used; D and trimming come from the DNA. Among about 190,000 clones listed, about 85% were seen once. The trim removed 7 bases at V and 1 base at J, leaving 13 bases unmatched. Germline values: CDR1 ENHRY, CDR2 SYGVKD. The CDR3 loop spans 17 amino acids. The chain links TRBV10-3 to TRBJ1-5; 7 bases line up with TRBD1. The sequencing sample was made of peripheral blood. The TCR was taken from a man aged 60 to 75 with active or convalescent COVID-19. The CDR3 region has the DNA TGTGCCATCACCAAGACAGGGAACGGTTGGAGCAATCAGCCCCAGCATTTT. It yields the protein CAITKTGNGWSNQPQHF.